The sample holds many counts of the clone carrying this TCR beta chain. Antigen: not known. The record originates from a study of T-cell reconstitution after alpha-beta-depleted transplantation in children. CDR3 length: 17 residues. Germline values: CDR1 DFQATT, CDR2 SNEGSKA (reference sequence). V lost 3 bases and J lost 2, with 20 bases in between. Unique molecular identifiers tagged the TCRbeta library. TCRdb called the PCR reads again in MiXCR, with one record for every CDR3 protein. The profile shows tens of thousands of distinct CDR3 sequences, 4.9% of them singletons. Regarding the study as a whole: Among T cells one year after transplant, newly produced cells accounted for most counts and diversity. It was reported that alpha-beta T cells came from several hundred expanded graft clones (about two months after transplant).

Sequences were derived from PBMCs, mostly from graft donor cells, sampled 180 days after TCRalphabeta/CD19-depleted stem cell transplant. This receptor was obtained from a boy under three years old who had a stem cell transplant for acute myeloid leukemia, so the T cells may come from the graft donor. The chain combines TRBV20-1 with TRBJ1-5; D call uncertain. The CDR3 coding sequence is TGCAGTGCTAGTGGTGGAACTGGCGGGTGGGGCAATCAGCCCCAGCATTTT. It codes for CSASGGTGGWGNQPQHF.